This TCR beta chain emerged from a study of cytomegalovirus exposure and HLA in healthy donors. Overall study context: Early release data held 85 million to 95 million unique TCRs from HLA-typed donors. Study-wide results and caveats: Association of a missense DCLRE1C variant with TCR beta V- and J-gene trimming was reported in a later analysis.

Researchers ran the PCR with 60 Vbeta and 13 Jbeta primers. Clones were sequenced by immunoSEQ multiplex PCR, and TCRdb holds only the in-frame ones, with some missing. Altogether 130,000 or so clones are present, around 80% being singletons, with the ten largest covering approximately 3.1%. A remark on this clone: No antigen is known for it.

The receptor comes from a woman aged 18-30 years in good health and CMV-seropositive. The sequenced sample consisted of PBMCs.

The CDR3 bases are TGTGCCAGCAGCGCCCCGGGACAGGGATCAAACACCATATATTTT. Protein product: CASSAPGQGSNTIYF. V usage is TRBV13 and J usage is TRBJ1-3; 9 bases agree with TRBD1. Trimming cost V 5 bases and J 6 bases; bases outside gene matches: 8. Germline V CDR1 and CDR2: PRHDT, FYEKMQ (reference sequence). The CDR3 runs 15 residues.